A selection of T cell receptor beta chains follows, all from one sample in a study of shared clonotypes between healthy human individuals. Libraries were prepared by immunoSEQ multiplex PCR; TCRdb keeps only in-frame clonotypes and omits some of them. The sample yields about 700,000 clones, 92% seen once. The specimen was naive CD8+ T cells sorted from blood. Every receptor here comes from a man aged 25-40 years in good health. The CDR3 runs from the conserved cysteine through the conserved F or W. D genes are given only for firm matches. The size field is filled for only some rows; it gives once, few, many or a size class.

D,J,size,V,DNA,CDR3
.,TRBJ2-7,.,TRBV7-6,TGTGCCAGCAGCTCCAGGGGAGGGGCAGTCTACGAGCAGTACTTC,CASSSRGGAVYEQYF
.,TRBJ2-5,.,TRBV19,TGTGCCAGTAGTCCAGTCGACGAAGAGACCCAGTACTTC,CASSPVDEETQYF
TRBD2,TRBJ2-7,.,TRBV7-9,TGTGCCAGCAGCGAACCTGGGGGAGGGCCTCTCGAGCAGTACTTC,CASSEPGGGPLEQYF
.,TRBJ2-1,.,TRBV10-2,TGCGCCAGCAGTGGGCGGGCGAATGAGCAGTTCTTC,CASSGRANEQFF
TRBD1,TRBJ2-7,.,TRBV7-9,TGTGCCAGCAGCAACCGGGACAGGGGCCACGAGCAGTACTTC,CASSNRDRGHEQYF
.,TRBJ2-1,.,TRBV7-9,TGTGCCAGCAGCTTAGAAAGGGTCGAGCAGTTCTTC,CASSLERVEQFF
.,TRBJ2-2,.,TRBV6-5,TGTGCCAGCATGGGGGTGGGCGGGGAGCTGTTTTTT,CASMGVGGELFF
TRBD2,TRBJ2-7,.,TRBV5-6,TGTGCCAGCAGCTCGTACAGCGGGAGCTCCTACGAGCAGTACTTC,CASSSYSGSSYEQYF
TRBD1,TRBJ2-7,.,TRBV19,TGTGCCAGTAGTGGGGACAGGGGCGGCGGCGAGCAGTACTTC,CASSGDRGGGEQYF
.,TRBJ1-2,few,TRBV30,TGTGCCTGGAGGACAGAGGTTGACACCTTC,CAWRTEVDTF
.,TRBJ1-4,.,TRBV7-7,TGTGCCAGCAGCGCGCCAGGGCCTAATGAAAAACTGTTTTTT,CASSAPGPNEKLFF
.,TRBJ2-1,.,TRBV2,TGTGCCAGCAGTTCCCCAGGGATCTCCTACAATGAGCAGTTCTTC,CASSSPGISYNEQFF
.,TRBJ2-1,.,TRBV18,TGTGCCAGCTCAGAGGCGTATGAGCAGTTCTTC,CASSEAYEQFF
TRBD2,TRBJ2-1,once,TRBV15,TGTGCCACCAGCAGAGATGGGGGGGCAGTGTGGACTAGCGGGAGGGCCGCTGAGCAGTTCTTC,CATSRDGGAVWTSGRAAEQFF
.,TRBJ2-3,few,TRBV27,TGTGCCAGCTCCTTTCTAGGGGCCGATACGCAGTATTTT,CASSFLGADTQYF
.,TRBJ1-4,.,TRBV4-1,TGCGCCAGCAGCCAAGATCGTATCGGGTTCGCGGCTAATGAAAAACTGTTTTTT,CASSQDRIGFAANEKLFF
TRBD1,TRBJ2-1,.,TRBV11-2,TGTGCCAGCAGCCGGACCGGGACAGGGTATAATGAGCAGTTCTTC,CASSRTGTGYNEQFF
.,TRBJ1-2,.,TRBV27,TGTGCCAGCAGTCCCCCCCTAGACAGAGACTATGGCTACACCTTC,CASSPPLDRDYGYTF
TRBD1,TRBJ1-2,.,TRBV2,TGTGCCAGCCTAACTAGGGACAGGGATGGTAAAGGCTACACCTTC,CASLTRDRDGKGYTF
.,TRBJ1-2,.,TRBV20-1,TGCAGTGCCCCGGACACATATGGCTACACCTTC,CSAPDTYGYTF
.,TRBJ2-7,.,TRBV6-4,TGTGCCAGCAGTGAGGCAAAGGGGGAGGGCAACGCCGACTACGAGCAGTACTTC,CASSEAKGEGNADYEQYF
TRBD1,TRBJ2-1,.,TRBV14,TGTGCCAGCAGCCAAGTTGACAGGGGGTATGAGCAGTTCTTC,CASSQVDRGYEQFF
TRBD1,TRBJ1-5,.,TRBV27,TGTGCCAGCAGCCTCGACAGGGCTGGCAATCAGCCCCAGCATTTT,CASSLDRAGNQPQHF
.,TRBJ2-5,.,TRBV5-6,TGTGCCAGCACCCAGGTCAGGAACTACCAAGAGACCCAGTACTTC,CASTQVRNYQETQYF
TRBD1,TRBJ2-1,.,TRBV6-4,TGTGCCAGCAGTGACTCTAGGACAGGGAGTCCCTACAATGAGCAGTTCTTC,CASSDSRTGSPYNEQFF
TRBD1,TRBJ1-2,.,TRBV6-6,TGTGCCAGCAGTTACTCAATGGACAGGTTCTATGGCTACACCTTC,CASSYSMDRFYGYTF